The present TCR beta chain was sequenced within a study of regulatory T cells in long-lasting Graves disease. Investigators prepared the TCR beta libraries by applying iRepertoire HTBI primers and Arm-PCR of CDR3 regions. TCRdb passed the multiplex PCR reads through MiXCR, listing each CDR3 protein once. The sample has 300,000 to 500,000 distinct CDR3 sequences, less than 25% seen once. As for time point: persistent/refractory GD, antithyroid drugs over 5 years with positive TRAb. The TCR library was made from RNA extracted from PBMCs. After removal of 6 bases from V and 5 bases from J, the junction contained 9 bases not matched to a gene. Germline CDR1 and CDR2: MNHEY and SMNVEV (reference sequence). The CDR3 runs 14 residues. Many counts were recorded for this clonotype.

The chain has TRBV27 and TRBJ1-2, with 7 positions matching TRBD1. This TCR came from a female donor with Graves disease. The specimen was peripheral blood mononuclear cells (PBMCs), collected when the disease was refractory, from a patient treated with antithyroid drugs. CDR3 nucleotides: TGTGCCAGCAGAAGTCGACAGGGCGCTTATGGCTACACCTTC. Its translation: CASRSRQGAYGYTF.